The entry below describes one TCR beta chain. The table lists this clonotype with a count of one. This clone's antigen is unknown. There are no base qualities to consult, and no much larger clone falls within one base. Every donor in the study was a healthy Caucasian. The twin cohort comprised three pairs of female monozygotic twins, all aged roughly 18 to 30 years. Positive isolation kits from Invitrogen were used to isolate the CD4+ and CD8+ T cell populations. This record comes from a study of identical twins (dated by TCRdb to the mid-2010s). Background on the whole study: To test whether fetal clonotypes persist, this study deep-sequenced TCR alpha and beta repertoires from monozygotic twins, from unrelated adults of various ages, and from cord blood. To rule out contamination, replicate twin experiments were performed at different times with different library preparation protocols. Study-wide conclusions, independent of this receptor: The excess sharing between twins in beta out-of-frame sequences was weaker because fewer shared sequences reduced the signal-to-noise ratio. Conclusions relied on cross-sectional statistical analysis, since the same donors could not be followed over many years. Compared with coincidental sharing between unrelated individuals, out-of-frame TCR alpha sequences shared between twins showed an excess of sequences with low generation probability. Abundant cord blood beta clonotypes carried fewer insertions; young adult naive repertoires showed a weaker similar trend, while memory repertoires showed none. Zero-insertion analyses could be partly confounded by invariant T cells such as MAIT and iNKT, although diverse VJ usage argued against such confounding for most clonotypes. Out-of-frame TCR alpha sharing in monozygotic twins was systematically underestimated by recombination models, whereas sharing between unrelated individuals was in agreement with the recombination models.

Library prep was done by 5' RACE. Sequencing instrument: Illumina HiSeq 2000. A universal primer binding site was introduced by template switching, and a unique molecular identifier was present in the final cDNA, enabling accurate counting of TCR cDNA molecules. First-strand cDNA for TCR alpha and beta chains was synthesized from specific primers in the conserved constant-segment region. To control for contamination, every cDNA library carried two barcodes: a SMART-Mk sample barcode plus Illumina barcodes. TruSeq adapter sequences, together with Illumina sample barcodes, were added in two successive PCR steps. The TCR alpha and beta cDNA libraries were sequenced on the Illumina HiSeq platform using custom primers. On the authors' methods: MiGEC processed the raw reads to extract unique molecular identifiers, while MiXCR was used to determine the CDR3 positions. Recombination models were inferred per individual with the repgenHMM and IGoR tools using an EM algorithm. Shared clonotypes were analyzed with the tcR package in R, and sharing was normalized by the product of cloneset sizes. To study raw recombination free of thymic and clonal selection effects, out-of-frame nonproductive sequences were analyzed. TCRdb reworked the public reads: Q25 trimming with fastp, MiXCR clone assembly, productive beta chains retained. Each entry is one CDR3 protein sequence, shown with its most common DNA and genes. For this entry, the V and J calls and clone size follow TCRdb and not the study's own pipeline. The sample has about 550,000 distinct CDR3 sequences on record, 20% to 25% of them singletons. The ten largest account for approximately 0.52% of the sample.

The data were also submitted as part of a second study, on yellow fever vaccine responses in identical twins. As noted in the second study: The T cell response to vaccination in identical twins was reported by the authors to appear partly convergent and partly personalized. The study precisely tracked vaccine-responding T cell clones in identical twins.

Sequenced input: CD4+ T cells sorted from blood. The origin of this receptor is a woman between 18 and 29 years old in good health.

The CDR3 reads CASTWGGSYQETQYF. The DNA sequence follows: TGTGCCAGCACCTGGGGGGGATCTTACCAAGAGACCCAGTACTTC. The chain is encoded by TRBV7-2 joined to TRBJ2-5; 7 central bases correspond to TRBD2. V and J are trimmed by 7 bases and 0 bases, and the gene matches miss 8 bases of the junction. The CDR3 goes from the cysteine to the phenylalanine over 15 residues. Only CDR3 DNA is held: 45 bases, read in frame from base 1. The germline V gene yields SGHTA for CDR1 and FQGNSA for CDR2. Full variable domain (CDR3 extended with the reference TRBV7-2 and TRBJ2-5 proteins): GAGVSQSPSNKVTEKGKDVELRCDPISGHTALYWYRQSLGQGLEFLIYFQGNSAPDKSGLPSDRFSAERTGGSVSTLTIQRTQQEDSAVYLCASTWGGSYQETQYFGPGTRLLVL.